This is a list of T cell receptor beta chains from one sample in a study of blood T cell repertoires in COVID-19. Libraries were prepared by immunoSEQ multiplex PCR; TCRdb keeps only in-frame clonotypes and omits some of them. The sample shows about 200,000 clones, 85% of them seen only once. Sequences were obtained from PBMCs or T cells enriched from blood (not recorded which). These receptors were taken from a man in his forties who had recovered from COVID-19. CDR3s include the opening cysteine and the closing phenylalanine or tryptophan. D genes are given only for firm matches. Some rows have no size entry. The others give once, few or many, or a class for an expanded clone.

clone size: few; D gene: -; V gene: TRBV5-5; J gene: TRBJ2-7; CDR3 protein: CASSSPLGGYEQYF; CDR3 DNA: TGTGCCAGCAGCTCACCACTTGGGGGGTACGAGCAGTACTTC
clone size: -; D gene: -; V gene: TRBV7-2; J gene: TRBJ1-2; CDR3 protein: CASSPGREDYGYTF; CDR3 DNA: TGTGCCAGCAGCCCCGGCCGGGAAGACTATGGCTACACCTTC
clone size: -; D gene: TRBD1; V gene: TRBV30; J gene: TRBJ1-5; CDR3 protein: CAWSTGVRAQHF; CDR3 DNA: TGTGCCTGGAGTACAGGGGTCAGGGCCCAGCATTTT
clone size: -; D gene: -; V gene: TRBV5-1; J gene: TRBJ2-2; CDR3 protein: CASREGHTGELFF; CDR3 DNA: TGCGCCAGCAGGGAGGGACACACCGGGGAGCTGTTTTTT
clone size: -; D gene: TRBD2; V gene: TRBV27; J gene: TRBJ2-2; CDR3 protein: CASSSGRAYTGELFF; CDR3 DNA: TGTGCCAGCAGTAGCGGGAGGGCTTACACCGGGGAGCTGTTTTTT
clone size: -; D gene: TRBD1; V gene: TRBV6-5; J gene: TRBJ2-7; CDR3 protein: CASSPRQGAIYEQYF; CDR3 DNA: TGTGCCAGCAGTCCCAGACAGGGGGCAATCTACGAGCAGTACTTC
clone size: -; D gene: -; V gene: TRBV5-1; J gene: TRBJ1-1; CDR3 protein: CASSPQQGSTEAFF; CDR3 DNA: TGCGCCAGCAGCCCCCAACAGGGAAGTACTGAAGCTTTCTTT
clone size: few; D gene: -; V gene: TRBV28; J gene: TRBJ2-7; CDR3 protein: CASSLSRYSSYEQYF; CDR3 DNA: TGTGCCAGCAGTCTTAGCCGTTATAGCTCCTACGAGCAGTACTTC
clone size: -; D gene: -; V gene: TRBV4-1; J gene: TRBJ1-4; CDR3 protein: CASSPRQEKLFF; CDR3 DNA: TGCGCCAGCAGCCCTCGCCAGGAAAAACTGTTTTTT
clone size: -; D gene: -; V gene: TRBV6-1; J gene: TRBJ1-5; CDR3 protein: CASSERGFSVQPQHF; CDR3 DNA: TGTGCCAGCAGTGAGAGAGGGTTTAGTGTTCAGCCCCAGCATTTT
clone size: -; D gene: TRBD1; V gene: TRBV5-1; J gene: TRBJ2-3; CDR3 protein: CASSSSLDRGLTDTQYF; CDR3 DNA: TGCGCCAGCAGCTCGAGCCTGGACAGGGGGCTCACAGATACGCAGTATTTT
clone size: -; D gene: -; V gene: TRBV3-1/TRBV3-2; J gene: TRBJ2-6; CDR3 protein: CASSPRGAGANVLTF; CDR3 DNA: TGTGCCAGCAGCCCCCGGGGAGCTGGGGCCAACGTCCTGACTTTC
clone size: -; D gene: -; V gene: TRBV19; J gene: TRBJ1-1; CDR3 protein: CASSRVGQGSEAFF; CDR3 DNA: TGTGCCAGTAGTAGGGTGGGGCAGGGGAGCGAAGCTTTCTTT
clone size: -; D gene: -; V gene: TRBV27; J gene: TRBJ2-6; CDR3 protein: CASNPGAGANVLTF; CDR3 DNA: TGTGCCAGCAATCCGGGAGCTGGGGCCAACGTCCTGACTTTC
clone size: few; D gene: TRBD1; V gene: TRBV5-4; J gene: TRBJ1-4; CDR3 protein: CASSAGDRPEKLFF; CDR3 DNA: TGTGCCAGCAGCGCCGGGGACAGGCCAGAAAAACTGTTTTTT
clone size: -; D gene: -; V gene: TRBV6-4; J gene: TRBJ2-1; CDR3 protein: CASSDSSYNEQFF; CDR3 DNA: TGTGCCAGCAGTGACTCTTCGTACAATGAGCAGTTCTTC
clone size: -; D gene: -; V gene: TRBV6-5; J gene: TRBJ2-3; CDR3 protein: CASTGTPSDTQYF; CDR3 DNA: TGTGCCAGCACCGGGACTCCGTCAGATACGCAGTATTTT
clone size: -; D gene: -; V gene: TRBV7-2; J gene: TRBJ2-7; CDR3 protein: CASSLGSGESKQYF; CDR3 DNA: TGTGCCAGCAGCTTAGGGTCGGGAGAATCTAAGCAGTACTTC
clone size: once; D gene: -; V gene: TRBV20-1; J gene: TRBJ2-3; CDR3 protein: CSATADTQYF; CDR3 DNA: TGCAGTGCTACCGCAGATACGCAGTATTTT
clone size: -; D gene: TRBD1; V gene: TRBV6-1; J gene: TRBJ2-7; CDR3 protein: CASSERGQVDEQYF; CDR3 DNA: TGTGCCAGCAGTGAAAGGGGACAGGTCGACGAGCAGTACTTC
clone size: -; D gene: TRBD1; V gene: TRBV6-4; J gene: TRBJ1-5; CDR3 protein: CAISDRGNQPQHF; CDR3 DNA: TGTGCCATCTCGGACAGGGGAAACCAGCCCCAGCATTTT
clone size: -; D gene: -; V gene: TRBV25-1; J gene: TRBJ2-7; CDR3 protein: CASSVDAGSSYEQYF; CDR3 DNA: TGTGCCAGCAGTGTAGACGCGGGCAGCTCCTACGAGCAGTACTTC
clone size: -; D gene: TRBD2; V gene: TRBV29-1; J gene: TRBJ2-3; CDR3 protein: CSVEVGTSGTDTQYF; CDR3 DNA: TGCAGCGTTGAAGTTGGGACTAGCGGCACAGATACGCAGTATTTT
clone size: -; D gene: TRBD2; V gene: TRBV7-2; J gene: TRBJ2-3; CDR3 protein: CASSLGASGRADTQYF; CDR3 DNA: TGTGCCAGCAGCTTAGGAGCTAGCGGGAGGGCAGATACGCAGTATTTT
clone size: once; D gene: -; V gene: TRBV28; J gene: TRBJ2-3; CDR3 protein: CASSFYRSGRVTDTQYF; CDR3 DNA: TGTGCCAGCAGTTTCTATCGTTCCGGGCGGGTCACAGATACGCAGTATTTT
clone size: -; D gene: -; V gene: TRBV10-3; J gene: TRBJ1-1; CDR3 protein: CAISEPPGRDAEAFF; CDR3 DNA: TGTGCCATCAGTGAGCCCCCGGGGAGGGATGCTGAAGCTTTCTTT
clone size: -; D gene: -; V gene: TRBV15; J gene: TRBJ2-3; CDR3 protein: CATSLGLSNTQYF; CDR3 DNA: TGTGCCACCAGCCTGGGGCTGAGTAATACGCAGTATTTT